One sample yielded the 19 T cell receptor beta chains listed below, sequenced in a study of blood T cells in healthy people across ages. PCR was performed a second time for about 6 to 11 cycles using a sample-barcoded 5' primer and a J-beta primer mix. MiXCR, applied by TCRdb to the 5' RACE reads, yields one record per CDR3 protein. The table lists more than 500,000 distinct CDR3 sequences, over 25% of them singletons. The same data also contributed to another study, on T cells of mothers and their children.

Sequencing was performed on blood. These receptors originate from a boy younger than 10 in good health.

This clonotype was seen repeatedly, ten times or more. V gene TRBV5-1 combines with J gene TRBJ1-4; no clear D gene. The V and J ends lost 0 bases and 8 bases respectively, with 20 bases between them. Germline assignment: CDR1 SGHRS and CDR2 YFSETQ. The CDR3 consists of 17 residues. Written as DNA, the CDR3 is TGCGCCAGCAGCTTGGGCGGCCATTCGAGGGAGTGGGAAAAACTGTTTTTT. As protein: CASSLGGHSREWEKLFF.

CDR3 residues: CSVVLRGPSEGGYTF. CDR3 in DNA: TGCAGCGTTGTACTTAGGGGCCCTTCGGAGGGAGGCTACACCTTC. J is TRBJ1-2 and V is TRBV29-1; possible D gene TRBD1, 5 bases. This CDR3 is 15 amino acids long. V lost 4 bases and J 8 bases, leaving 23 bases between the germline ends. CDR1 is SQVTM and CDR2 is ANQGSEA in the germline V gene.

The chain couples TRBV27 to TRBJ2-7; a weak D match, TRBD1 (7 bases). V was clipped by 6 bases and J by 4 bases, with 13 bases between them. This CDR3 has 13 amino acids. CDR1 MNHEY and CDR2 SMNVEV come from the germline V gene (reference sequence). This chain's CDR3 is CASRLTGRYEQYF. The CDR3 coding sequence is TGTGCCAGCAGACTGACAGGGAGGTACGAGCAGTACTTC.

This clonotype appeared once. This sequence joins TRBV12-3 or TRBV12-4 and TRBJ1-6; D gene uncertain. CDR3 length: 11 amino acids. Trimming took off 8 bases at V and 13 bases at J, with 12 bases between the two ends. CDR3 region: CASSTGLPLHF. DNA for the CDR3: TGTGCCAGCTCTACCGGGTTGCCCCTCCACTTT.

This clonotype showed up just a few times. The chain is built from TRBV6-1 and TRBJ2-7; 11 bases are shared with TRBD2. Germline CDR1 and CDR2: MNHNS and SASEGT. The J segment lost 0 bases and the V segment lost 5 bases, leaving 3 bases of the junction unmatched. The CDR3 loop spans 15 amino acids. CDR3 amino acids: CASSTSGGLSYEQYF. The CDR3 bases are TGTGCCAGCAGTACTAGCGGGGGCCTCTCCTACGAGCAGTACTTC.

This clonotype was counted a few times. V gene TRBV25-1 combines with J gene TRBJ2-5, with D unresolved. The CDR3 contains 14 residues. Germline CDR1 and CDR2: MGHDK and SYGVNS. The V end lost 7 bases, the J end lost 5 bases, and 17 bases lay between the germline ends. In DNA, the CDR3 is TGTGCCAGCACCCCCCTTGAGACCGGCGAGACCCAGTACTTC. It translates to CASTPLETGETQYF.

The chain employs TRBV6-5 and TRBJ2-2; 8 bases agree with TRBD2. J was trimmed by 1 base and V by 6 bases; bases with no gene match: 7. This CDR3 is 16 amino acids long. Germline V lookup: CDR1 MNHEY, CDR2 SVGAGI. CDR3 coding DNA: TGTGCCAGCAGCCAGAGCGGGAGTAAGAACACCGGGGAGCTGTTTTTT. Amino acid sequence: CASSQSGSKNTGELFF.

This chain links TRBV5-4 with TRBJ1-1; the D is unclear. The V gene's germline CDR1 is SGHNT and CDR2 YYREEE (reference sequence). The CDR3 length is 13 residues. Trimming left V 5 bases short and J 0 bases short, with 8 bases between. The chain's CDR3 is CASRQAVNTEAFF. CDR3 DNA: TGTGCCAGCAGGCAAGCTGTGAACACTGAAGCTTTCTTT.

The chain recombines TRBV7-6 with TRBJ2-5; D is uncertain. The CDR3 totals 15 residues. CDR1 is SGHVS and CDR2 is FNYEAQ in the germline V gene. Trimming shortened V by 1 base and J by 1 base, and 10 bases separated the two germline ends. The CDR3 reads CASSLEVSSQETQYF. CDR3 coding DNA: TGTGCCAGCAGCTTAGAGGTTAGCTCCCAAGAGACCCAGTACTTC.

This chain's CDR3 is CASSPLLVAFDEQFF. In DNA, the CDR3 is TGTGCCAGCAGCCCCCTCCTAGTGGCGTTCGATGAGCAGTTCTTC. The J gene is TRBJ2-1, the V gene TRBV7-3; D gene ambiguous. Germline V CDR1 and CDR2: SGHTA, FQGTGA. V lost 5 bases to trimming and J lost 8 bases, with 19 bases between them. The CDR3 contains 15 residues.

The sample holds a few counts of this clonotype. The chain's CDR3 is CASSLGWGKLFF. DNA for the CDR3: TGTGCCAGCAGCTTAGGGTGGGGAAAACTGTTTTTT. The rearrangement links TRBV5-6 to TRBJ1-4; D uncertain. The CDR3 has 12 amino acids. CDR1 and CDR2 from the germline V gene are SGHDT and YYEEEE. Deletions cut 2 bases from V and 10 bases from J, with 9 bases between.

The rearrangement uses TRBV4-3 and TRBJ2-1; D uncertain. Germline assignment: CDR1 LGHNA and CDR2 YSLEER. CDR3 length: 13 amino acids. V lost 4 bases, J lost 4 bases, and 8 bases lay in between. In DNA form, the CDR3 reads TGCGCCAGCAGCCCCTCCTTTTACAATGAGCAGTTCTTC. It is translated as CASSPSFYNEQFF.

The V and J genes are TRBV5-5 and TRBJ1-2, with 7 bases matching TRBD1. The CDR3 contains 14 residues. The V gene end was trimmed by 4 bases and the J gene end by 8 bases; junction bases not matched to a gene: 11. Germline V gene sequence: CDR1 SGHKS, CDR2 YYEKEE (reference sequence). DNA of the CDR3: TGTGCCAGCAGCCCACAGGAGGGGGCCGGGGGCTACACCTTC. Protein sequence: CASSPQEGAGGYTF.

The table lists this clonotype with a few counts. The chain carries TRBV4-3 and TRBJ2-1; 8 bases are shared with TRBD2. Germline V lookup: CDR1 LGHNA, CDR2 YSLEER. There are 17 residues in the CDR3. The trim removed 0 bases at V and 1 base at J, leaving 5 bases unmatched. The CDR3 reads CASSQEYSGISYNEQFF. In DNA, the CDR3 is TGCGCCAGCAGCCAAGAGTATAGCGGGATTTCCTACAATGAGCAGTTCTTC.

This clonotype was recorded a few times. This sequence joins TRBV4-1 and TRBJ1-1; D is undetermined. V lost 3 bases and J lost 3, with 17 bases in between. Looked up from germline, CDR1 is MGHRA and CDR2 is YSYEKL. The CDR3 is 16 residues long. The CDR3 region is CASSHSDGPLDTEAFF. The DNA for the CDR3 is TGCGCCAGCAGCCATTCGGACGGCCCACTAGACACTGAAGCTTTCTTT.

The rearrangement joins TRBV6-5 to TRBJ1-1, with unresolved D. V was clipped by 9 bases and J by 4 bases, with 15 bases between them. The CDR3 spans 13 residues. The V gene's germline CDR1 is MNHEY and CDR2 SVGAGI. The CDR3 DNA reads TGTGCCAGTGGGGAGGTCGGGAGCACTGAAGCTTTCTTT. It translates to CASGEVGSTEAFF.

This clonotype has only a few counts. The chain couples TRBV28 to TRBJ2-1; 8 positions agree with TRBD2. This CDR3 comprises 19 residues. Germline values: CDR1 MDHEN, CDR2 SYDVKM. V shed 6 bases and J 10 bases; nucleotides not matched to a gene: 26. CDR3 DNA sequence: TGTGCCAGCAGCGGTCCAGGGAGAAGGCGGGAGGCGCTTGACACGGAGCAGTTCTTC. Its translation: CASSGPGRRREALDTEQFF.

This rearrangement joins TRBV7-9 to TRBJ2-2; 11 bases are a match to TRBD1. Germline CDR1 is SEHNR and CDR2 is FQNEAQ (reference sequence). CDR3 size: 15 residues. The V and J ends lost 5 bases and 4 bases, in that order; junction bases with no gene match: 3. In DNA, the CDR3 is TGTGCCAGCAGCCAAGGGACAGGGGGCACCGGGGAGCTGTTTTTT. The encoded protein is CASSQGTGGTGELFF. The variable domain in full, with the rest retrieved from reference TRBV7-9 and TRBJ2-2, is DTGVSQNPRHKITKRGQNVTFRCDPISEHNRLYWYRQTLGQGPEFLTYFQNEAQLEKSRLLSDRFSAERPKGSFSTLEIQRTEQGDSAMYLCASSQGTGGTGELFFGEGSRLTVL.

The chain carries TRBV7-2 and TRBJ1-2; TRBD1 matches at 7 bases. The CDR3 runs to 14 residues. J was trimmed by 2 bases and V by 3 bases; bases with no gene match: 3. Per the germline V gene, CDR1 is SGHTA and CDR2 is FQGNSA. The CDR3 protein is CASSFRDRNYGYTF. Written as DNA, the CDR3 is TGTGCCAGCAGCTTTCGGGACAGAAACTATGGCTACACCTTC.